This TCR beta chain was sequenced for a study of T cell repertoires in cytomegalovirus infection (dated by TCRdb to between 2017 and 2020). Background for the entire study: Donor HLA type was relevant to the analysis, as public TCR beta signatures indicated carriage of CMV infection together with the matching HLA type.

Broad study findings and their caveats: The ex vivo response was dominated by HLA-C-restricted CMV-specific TCR beta clonotypes, which also provided the single most frequent clonotype in two of eight donors. Carriers of CMV infection plus the relevant HLA type were discriminated by the cumulative frequency of public TCR beta family members in the study cohort and in an independent roughly 380-donor cohort.

The CDR3 runs 16 residues from the cysteine to the phenylalanine. The read is trimmed to its CDR3 DNA, 48 bases read in frame from base 1. V is cut by 5 bases and J by 0 bases, and the space between the germline ends is 14 bases. In the germline V gene, CDR1 corresponds to SGHVS and CDR2 to FNYEAQ. This clonotype was recorded a few times. Its antigen remains undetermined. It has no much larger one-base neighbor in the sample; base qualities were not kept. The sequencer was an Illumina HiSeq 1500. The public reads were run again by TCRdb, first through fastp at Q25 and then through MiXCR, and only productive beta chains were kept. Each entry merges the rows of one CDR3 protein and shows their most common DNA and genes. The sample profile shows around 740,000 distinct CDR3 sequences; roughly 35% of them were found once. The ten largest account for 2.5% to 3% of the sample.

Sequencing input: PBMCs. The V and J segments used are TRBV7-6 and TRBJ1-3, with the D gene not confidently named. This TCR was sampled from a human donor in good health (CMV status not recorded). Some clones in this sample may be carry-over from other donors' samples. The CDR3 here reads CASSKRGPSSGNTIYF. The DNA is TGTGCCAGCAGCAAAAGAGGACCGAGCTCTGGAAACACCATATATTTT.